This TCR beta chain was sequenced for a study of blood T cell repertoires in COVID-19. Study in general: Samples came from the United States, Italy and Spain, spanning acute and convalescent COVID-19.

In the authors' workflow: Amplifying reference gene primers gave estimates of nucleated cell counts. Here immunoSEQ multiplex PCR was the method, and the copy in TCRdb shows in-frame clones only, minus some. That table supplies the V and J calls and clone size; D and trimming were determined from the DNA. This repertoire shows about 90,000 clones, approximately 86% found once; its top ten account for approximately 1.7%. The CDR3 has 15 residues. The germline V gene encodes CDR1 MDHEN and CDR2 SYDVKM. V dropped 5 bases and J dropped 1; count of bases not matched to a gene: 4. This clone is a singleton in its sample.

This TCR was sampled from a man older than 75 with acute or convalescent COVID-19. Specimen: peripheral blood. The chain combines TRBV28 with TRBJ2-3, with TRBD1 matching 9 bases. The CDR3 nucleotides read TGTGCCAGCAGTACAGGGGGCAGGGGCACAGATACGCAGTATTTT. Encoded protein: CASSTGGRGTDTQYF. Full variable domain (rest looked up from reference TRBV28 and TRBJ2-3): DVKVTQSSRYLVKRTGEKVFLECVQDMDHENMFWYRQDPGLGLRLIYFSYDVKMKEKGDIPEGYSVSREKKERFSLILESASTNQTSMYLCASSTGGRGTDTQYFGPGTRLTVL.